Below are 24 T cell receptor beta chains sequenced from a single sample in a study of cytomegalovirus exposure and HLA in healthy donors. Sequencing was performed with immunoSEQ multiplex PCR; in TCRdb, only in-frame clones are kept and a portion is missing. This sample has tens of thousands of clones, with about 92% found just once. Sequenced: PBMCs. All receptors come from a woman under 30 in good health and CMV-seronegative.

This chain joins TRBV5-1 and TRBJ1-4; no definite D call. This CDR3 has 15 amino acids. Looked up from germline, CDR1 is SGHRS and CDR2 is YFSETQ. V dropped 0 bases and J dropped 2 bases, with 8 bases sitting between them. DNA of the CDR3: TGCGCCAGCAGCTTGGTACGGGGTACTAATGAAAAACTGTTTTTT. Amino acids: CASSLVRGTNEKLFF.

This clone was seen more than once but under ten times. V usage is TRBV6-1 and J usage is TRBJ2-2, with D maybe TRBD2 (6 bases). CDR3 length: 14 residues. Trimming pared 6 bases from V and 6 bases from J, leaving 14 bases between. CDR1 is MNHNS, CDR2 SASEGT, per germline. CDR3 DNA: TGTGCCAGCAGCGGGTCGGGGGACTCCGGGGAGCTGTTTTTT. Protein: CASSGSGDSGELFF.

The chain joins TRBV10-3 to TRBJ2-3; 7 nucleotides match TRBD2. Germline V lookup: CDR1 ENHRY, CDR2 SYGVKD. J lost 2 bases, V lost 0 bases, and 8 bases had no gene match. There are 17 residues in the CDR3. The CDR3 region is CAISESTGGRFTDTQYF. CDR3 bases: TGTGCCATCAGTGAGTCGACGGGGGGACGCTTCACAGATACGCAGTATTTT.

The chain has TRBV19 and TRBJ1-1; a possible D gene is TRBD1 (6 bases). The CDR3 sequence is 15 residues long. Germline V gives CDR1 LNHDA, CDR2 SQIVND (reference sequence). The V end lost 3 bases, the J end lost 4 bases, and 15 bases lay between the germline ends. CDR3 coding DNA: TGTGCCAGTAGTATGCGAGGGGGGGTGATCACTGAAGCTTTCTTT. Encoded protein: CASSMRGGVITEAFF.

V gene TRBV9 combines with J gene TRBJ2-5, with TRBD1 matching 8 bases. This CDR3 region has 17 residues. Germline V gives CDR1 SGDLS, CDR2 YYNGEE. Trimming at V came to 3 bases and at J to 4 bases, leaving 14 bases not matched to a gene. Written as DNA, the CDR3 is TGTGCCAGCAGCGGAAGAGACACGACAGGGGCTGGAGAGACCCAGTACTTC. Residues: CASSGRDTTGAGETQYF.

The chain joins TRBV5-5 to TRBJ2-7; weak D call: TRBD1 (6 bases). The V end was cut by 4 bases, the J end by 3 bases, with 8 bases between. Germline V lookup: CDR1 SGHKS, CDR2 YYEKEE (reference sequence). The CDR3 is made up of 12 amino acids. CDR3 nucleotide sequence: TGTGCCAGCAGCCCACAGGGCTACGAGCAGTACTTC. The encoded protein is CASSPQGYEQYF.

The sample holds a few counts of this clone. V is TRBV10-2 and J is TRBJ1-2, with D possibly matching TRBD1 (6 bases). This CDR3 is built from 11 residues. The V gene lost 8 bases and the J gene lost 4 bases, with 8 bases spanning the gap. Germline V CDR1 and CDR2: WSHSY, SAAADI. CDR3: CASGQIYGYTF. CDR3 bases: TGCGCCAGCGGACAGATCTATGGCTACACCTTC.

The count of this clone is one. The gene calls are TRBV7-2 and TRBJ2-1; the D gene is possibly TRBD1 (6 bases). V lost 3 bases and J lost 2, with 14 bases in between. CDR3 length equals 16 residues. Germline CDR1 SGHTA, CDR2 FQGNSA. CDR3 coding DNA: TGTGCCAGCAGCTTGGCCGGGACACCGACCTACAATGAGCAGTTCTTC. Its protein product is CASSLAGTPTYNEQFF.

This clone was seen only once. The J gene is TRBJ2-7, the V gene TRBV28; weak D call: TRBD1 (5 bases). Germline V gene lookup returns CDR1 MDHEN and CDR2 SYDVKM. CDR3 size: 13 residues. V dropped 4 bases and J dropped 3 bases, with 10 bases sitting between them. The CDR3 protein is CASSSGLYYEQYV. The CDR3 DNA reads TGTGCCAGCAGTTCAGGGCTGTACTACGAGCAGTACGTC.

The rearrangement joins TRBV2 to TRBJ2-5; 7 bases are shared with TRBD2. Germline values: CDR1 SNHLY, CDR2 FYNNEI. With V trimmed by 10 bases and J by 5 bases, 10 bases remained unmatched. The CDR3 runs 13 residues. The CDR3 nucleotides read TGTGCCACCCACCGGGGGGACGAGGAGACCCAGTACTTC. Its protein product is CATHRGDEETQYF.

V usage is TRBV9 and J usage is TRBJ2-1, with 8 bases matching TRBD2. The CDR3 length is 16 residues. V was clipped by 7 bases and J by 3 bases; unmatched bases: 12. CDR1 and CDR2 (germline): SGDLS, YYNGEE. The CDR3 loop reads CASANFRGGGYNEQFF. In DNA, the CDR3 is TGTGCCAGCGCGAACTTTCGGGGGGGAGGCTACAATGAGCAGTTCTTC.

V and J are TRBV7-3 and TRBJ1-2; D is perhaps TRBD1 (6 bases). Germline V gene data show CDR1 as SGHTA and CDR2 as FQGTGA. Trimming stripped 0 bases from V and 7 bases from J, with 9 bases between. The CDR3 length is 13 residues. Written as DNA, the CDR3 is TGTGCCAGCAGCTTAACGGGGGCTGGTGGCTACACCTTC. Encoded protein: CASSLTGAGGYTF.

The V call is TRBV11-2, the J call TRBJ2-1, with TRBD2 matching 13 bases. This CDR3 comprises 16 residues. Germline CDR1 is SGHAT and CDR2 is FQNNGV. The junction had 11 bases not matched to a gene; V was cut back by 5 bases and J by 10 bases. This CDR3 is CASSRTSGSLPLEQFF. The CDR3 DNA reads TGTGCCAGCAGCAGGACTAGCGGGAGTCTACCTCTCGAGCAGTTCTTC.

The chain links TRBV9 to TRBJ2-7, with 14 bases that match TRBD2. Germline CDR1 reads SGDLS; CDR2 reads YYNGEE. CDR3 length equals 16 residues. Losses at the gene ends were 2 bases for V and 9 bases for J; bases not matched to a gene: 10. CDR3 in DNA: TGTGCCAGCAGCGTGACTCTCGGACTAGCGGGAGGTTGGCAGTACGTC. This gives the protein CASSVTLGLAGGWQYV.

The rearrangement joins TRBV7-6 to TRBJ2-1, with a possible D match to TRBD2 (6 bases). The V gene lost 6 bases and the J gene lost 0 bases, with 15 bases spanning the gap. The CDR3 is made up of 16 amino acids. CDR1 is SGHVS and CDR2 is FNYEAQ in the germline V gene. The CDR3 reads CASSPLGGLSYNEQFF. The CDR3 bases are TGTGCCAGCAGTCCCCTCGGGGGTCTCTCCTACAATGAGCAGTTCTTC.

The chain has TRBV18 and TRBJ1-5; tentatively, D is TRBD1 (6 bases). Germline assignment: CDR1 KGHSH and CDR2 LQKENI. The CDR3 sequence is 16 residues long. Trimming removed 8 bases at V and 2 bases at J, with 19 bases between. CDR3 amino acids: CASRGGLSGGNQPQHF. The DNA of the CDR3 is TGTGCCAGCCGCGGGGGGCTTTCTGGGGGCAATCAGCCCCAGCATTTT.

CDR3 sequence reads: CASSSNRDTTQFF. The CDR3 DNA is TGTGCCAGCAGTTCTAACCGGGACACGACCCAGTTCTTC. The rearrangement uses TRBV6-5 and TRBJ2-1; D might be TRBD1 (6 bases). The CDR3 sequence is 13 residues long. The V gene lost 4 bases and the J gene lost 13 bases, with 17 bases spanning the gap. Germline CDR1 reads MNHEY; CDR2 reads SVGAGI.

The chain has TRBV7-6 and TRBJ1-5; 7 positions match TRBD1. The CDR3 length is 16 residues. After removal of 1 base from V and 4 bases from J, the junction contained 7 bases not matched to a gene. Germline CDR1 is SGHVS and CDR2 is FNYEAQ. CDR3 in DNA: TGTGCCAGCAGCTTAGATCTCCGGGACAGAAATCAGCCCCAGCATTTT. The encoded protein is CASSLDLRDRNQPQHF.

The chain joins TRBV30 to TRBJ2-1, with D maybe TRBD2 (5 bases). The length of the CDR3 is 15 residues. With 5 bases removed from V and 9 bases from J, the gap between germline ends came to 23 bases. Germline V lookup: CDR1 GTSNPN, CDR2 SVGIG (reference sequence). CDR3 amino acids: CAWGRGERGRVEQFF. CDR3 coding DNA: TGTGCCTGGGGCCGTGGGGAGCGTGGCCGGGTTGAGCAGTTCTTC.

This sequence joins TRBV12-5 and TRBJ1-2, with 8 bases matching TRBD1. The CDR3 is 14 residues long. With 0 bases clipped from V and 8 bases from J, the junction kept 5 bases outside the gene matches. Germline CDR1 is LGHNT and CDR2 is FRNRAP. This chain's CDR3 is CASGLVFGQGGYTF. In DNA, the CDR3 is TGTGCTAGTGGTTTGGTATTCGGACAGGGCGGCTACACCTTC.

V is TRBV19 and J is TRBJ2-3, with D perhaps TRBD1 (6 bases). CDR3 length equals 12 residues. Trimming removed 8 bases at V and 4 bases at J, with 10 bases between. Germline CDR1 LNHDA, CDR2 SQIVND (reference sequence). CDR3 DNA: TGTGCCAGTGGGGGCCGGGCAGATACGCAGTATTTT. It specifies CASGGRADTQYF.

The V and J genes are TRBV29-1 and TRBJ2-3, with TRBD1 matching 7 bases. The junction had 4 bases not matched to a gene; V was cut back by 6 bases and J by 4 bases. Germline V CDR1 and CDR2: SQVTM, ANQGSEA. The CDR3 covers 12 residues. CDR3 nucleotides: TGCAGCGTAAGGACAGGCGCAGATACGCAGTATTTT. This sequence encodes CSVRTGADTQYF.

The chain uses TRBV4-3 and TRBJ2-1, with a tentative D call TRBD2 (6 bases). Per germline, CDR1 LGHNA and CDR2 YSLEER. The germline V and J ends were trimmed by 4 bases and 10 bases, with 14 bases remaining between them. This CDR3 has 13 amino acids. The chain's CDR3 is CASSPPGDREQFF. The CDR3 coding sequence is TGCGCCAGCAGCCCCCCGGGGGATCGGGAGCAGTTCTTC.

CDR3: CASSRQGGRYNEQFF. CDR3 nucleotide sequence: TGTGCCAGCTCCCGACAGGGGGGGAGGTACAATGAGCAGTTCTTC. The rearrangement links TRBV18 to TRBJ2-1; TRBD1 matches at 9 bases. The CDR3 spans 15 residues. With V trimmed by 6 bases and J by 4 bases, 7 bases remained unmatched. Germline assignment: CDR1 KGHSH and CDR2 LQKENI. Using reference TRBV18 and TRBJ2-1 for the parts outside the CDR3, the full variable domain is NAGVMQNPRHLVRRRGQEARLRCSPMKGHSHVYWYRQLPEEGLKFMVYLQKENIIDESGMPKERFSAEFPKEGPSILRIQQVVRGDSAAYFCASSRQGGRYNEQFFGPGTRLTVL.